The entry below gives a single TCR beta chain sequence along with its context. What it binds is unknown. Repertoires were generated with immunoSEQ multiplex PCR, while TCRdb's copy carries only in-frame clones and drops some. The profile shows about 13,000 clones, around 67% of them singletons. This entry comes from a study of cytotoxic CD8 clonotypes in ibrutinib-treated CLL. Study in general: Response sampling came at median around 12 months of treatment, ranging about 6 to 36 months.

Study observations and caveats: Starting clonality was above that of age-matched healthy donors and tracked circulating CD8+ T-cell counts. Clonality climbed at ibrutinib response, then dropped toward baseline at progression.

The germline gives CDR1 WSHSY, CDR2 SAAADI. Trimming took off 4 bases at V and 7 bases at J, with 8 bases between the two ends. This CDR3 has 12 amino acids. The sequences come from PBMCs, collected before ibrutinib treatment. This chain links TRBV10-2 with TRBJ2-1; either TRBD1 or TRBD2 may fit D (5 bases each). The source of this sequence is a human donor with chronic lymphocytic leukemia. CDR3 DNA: TGCGCCAGCAGTGCGGGGCAAAATGAGCAGTTCTTC. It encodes CASSAGQNEQFF.